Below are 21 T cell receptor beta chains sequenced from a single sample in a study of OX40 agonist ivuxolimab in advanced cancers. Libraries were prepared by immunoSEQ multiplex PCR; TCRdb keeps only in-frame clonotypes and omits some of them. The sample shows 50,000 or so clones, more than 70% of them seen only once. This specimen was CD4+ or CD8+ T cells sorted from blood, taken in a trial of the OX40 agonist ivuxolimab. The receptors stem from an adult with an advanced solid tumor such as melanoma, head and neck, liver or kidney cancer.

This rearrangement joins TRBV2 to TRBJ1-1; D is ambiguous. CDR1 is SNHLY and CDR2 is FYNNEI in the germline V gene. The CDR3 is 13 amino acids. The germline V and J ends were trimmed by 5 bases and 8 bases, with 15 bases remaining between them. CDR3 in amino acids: CASSSHPAGEAFF. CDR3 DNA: TGTGCCAGCAGTTCCCACCCGGCTGGCGAAGCTTTCTTT.

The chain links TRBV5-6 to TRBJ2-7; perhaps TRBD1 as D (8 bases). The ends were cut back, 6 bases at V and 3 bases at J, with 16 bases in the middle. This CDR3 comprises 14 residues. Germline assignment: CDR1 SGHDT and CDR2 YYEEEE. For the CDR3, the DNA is TGTGCCAGCACTTACAGGGGGGGCTTCTACGAGCAGTACTTC. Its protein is CASTYRGGFYEQYF.

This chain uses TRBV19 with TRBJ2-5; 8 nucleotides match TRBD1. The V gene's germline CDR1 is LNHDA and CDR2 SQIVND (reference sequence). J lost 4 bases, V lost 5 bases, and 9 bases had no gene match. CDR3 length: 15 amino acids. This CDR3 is CASSDMTGDGETQYF. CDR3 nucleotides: TGTGCCAGTAGTGATATGACAGGGGATGGAGAGACCCAGTACTTC. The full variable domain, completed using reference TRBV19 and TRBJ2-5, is DGGITQSPKYLFRKEGQNVTLSCEQNLNHDAMYWYRQDPGQGLRLIYYSQIVNDFQKGDIAEGYSVSREKKESFPLTVTSAQKNPTAFYLCASSDMTGDGETQYFGPGTRLLVL.

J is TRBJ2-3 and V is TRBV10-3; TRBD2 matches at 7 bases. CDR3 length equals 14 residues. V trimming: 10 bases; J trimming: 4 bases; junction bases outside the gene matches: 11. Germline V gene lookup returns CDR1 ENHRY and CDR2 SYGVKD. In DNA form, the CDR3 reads TGTGCCACCCTAGCGGTTCTTCCCGCAGATACGCAGTATTTT. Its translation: CATLAVLPADTQYF.

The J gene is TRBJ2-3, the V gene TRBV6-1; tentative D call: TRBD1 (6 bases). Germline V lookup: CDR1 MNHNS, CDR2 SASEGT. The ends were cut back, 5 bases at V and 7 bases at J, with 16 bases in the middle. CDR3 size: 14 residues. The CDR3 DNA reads TGTGCCAGCAGTCCCATCCAGGGGTTATATACGCAGTATTTT. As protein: CASSPIQGLYTQYF.

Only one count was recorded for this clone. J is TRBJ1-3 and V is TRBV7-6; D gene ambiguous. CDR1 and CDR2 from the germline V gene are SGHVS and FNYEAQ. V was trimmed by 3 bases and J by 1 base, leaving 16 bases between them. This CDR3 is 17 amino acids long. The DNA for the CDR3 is TGTGCCAGCAGCTTTGACACGGGGTTGAGTTCTGGAAACACCATATATTTT. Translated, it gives CASSFDTGLSSGNTIYF.

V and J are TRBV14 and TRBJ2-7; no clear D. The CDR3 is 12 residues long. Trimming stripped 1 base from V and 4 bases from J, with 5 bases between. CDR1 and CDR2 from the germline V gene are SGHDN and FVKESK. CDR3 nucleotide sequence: TGTGCCAGCAGCCAAGTGCGGTACGAGCAGTACTTC. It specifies CASSQVRYEQYF.

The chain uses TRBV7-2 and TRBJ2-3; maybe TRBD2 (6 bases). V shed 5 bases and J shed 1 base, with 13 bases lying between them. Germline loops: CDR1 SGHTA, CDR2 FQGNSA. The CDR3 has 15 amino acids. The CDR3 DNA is TGTGCCAGCAGCCGCGGTCCGGGGGGCACAGATACGCAGTATTTT. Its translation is CASSRGPGGTDTQYF.

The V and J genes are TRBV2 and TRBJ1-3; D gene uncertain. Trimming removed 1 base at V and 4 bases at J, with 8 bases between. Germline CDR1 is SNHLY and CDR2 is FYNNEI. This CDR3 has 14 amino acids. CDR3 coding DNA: TGTGCCAGCAGTGAAGATCGCAGGGGAAACACCATATATTTT. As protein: CASSEDRRGNTIYF.

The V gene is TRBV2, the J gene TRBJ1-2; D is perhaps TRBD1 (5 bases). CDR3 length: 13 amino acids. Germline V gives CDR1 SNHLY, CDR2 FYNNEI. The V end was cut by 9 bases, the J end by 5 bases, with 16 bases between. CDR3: CASSGTGIYGYTF. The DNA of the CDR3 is TGTGCCAGTTCCGGGACGGGGATTTATGGCTACACCTTC.

The CDR3 here is CAWSVPPVRTGELFF. For the CDR3, the DNA is TGTGCCTGGAGTGTACCCCCCGTTCGAACCGGGGAGCTGTTTTTT. This rearrangement joins TRBV30 to TRBJ2-2; D remains ambiguous. This CDR3 contains 15 residues. The V and J ends lost 0 bases and 5 bases respectively, with 13 bases between them. Per the germline V gene, CDR1 is GTSNPN and CDR2 is SVGIG (reference sequence).

In DNA, the CDR3 is TGTGCCAGCAGTTTTAATCCAGGGGCTGGCTATGGCTACACCTTC. Translated, it gives CASSFNPGAGYGYTF. The chain uses TRBV28 and TRBJ1-2; D is perhaps TRBD1 (6 bases). The V gene lost 3 bases and the J gene lost 4 bases, with 15 bases spanning the gap. The CDR3 loop spans 15 amino acids. The germline V gene has CDR1 MDHEN and CDR2 SYDVKM.

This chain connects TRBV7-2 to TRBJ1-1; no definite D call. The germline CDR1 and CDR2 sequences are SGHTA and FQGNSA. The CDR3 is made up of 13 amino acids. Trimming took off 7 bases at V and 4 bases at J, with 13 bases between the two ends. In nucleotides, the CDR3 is TGTGCCAGCACCCCGTCTTTCCGCACTGAAGCTTTCTTT. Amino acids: CASTPSFRTEAFF.

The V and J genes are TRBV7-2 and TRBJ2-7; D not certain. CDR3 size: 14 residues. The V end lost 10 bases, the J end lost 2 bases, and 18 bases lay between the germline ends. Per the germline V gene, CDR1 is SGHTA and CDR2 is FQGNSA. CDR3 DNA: TGTGCCATCGCCGTTGGACCAGACGCCTACGAGCAGTACTTC. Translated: CAIAVGPDAYEQYF.

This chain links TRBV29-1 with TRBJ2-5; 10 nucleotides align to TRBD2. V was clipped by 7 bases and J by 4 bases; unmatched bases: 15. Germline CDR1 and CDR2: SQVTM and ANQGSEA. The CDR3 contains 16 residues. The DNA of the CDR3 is TGCAGCGCCGCACCACAGAAAACTAGCGGGGCAGAGACCCAGTACTTC. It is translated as CSAAPQKTSGAETQYF.

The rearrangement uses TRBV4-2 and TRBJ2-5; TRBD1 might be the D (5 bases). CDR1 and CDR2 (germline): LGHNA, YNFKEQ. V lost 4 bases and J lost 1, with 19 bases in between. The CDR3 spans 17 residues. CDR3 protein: CASSPGPSPPLQETQYF. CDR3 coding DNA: TGTGCCAGCAGCCCAGGGCCGTCCCCGCCCCTCCAAGAGACCCAGTACTTC.

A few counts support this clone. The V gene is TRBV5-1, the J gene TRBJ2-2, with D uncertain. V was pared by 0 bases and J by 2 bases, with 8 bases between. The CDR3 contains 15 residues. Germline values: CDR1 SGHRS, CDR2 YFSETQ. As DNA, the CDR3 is TGCGCCAGCAGCTTGGAGGCATATAACACCGGGGAGCTGTTTTTT. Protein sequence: CASSLEAYNTGELFF.

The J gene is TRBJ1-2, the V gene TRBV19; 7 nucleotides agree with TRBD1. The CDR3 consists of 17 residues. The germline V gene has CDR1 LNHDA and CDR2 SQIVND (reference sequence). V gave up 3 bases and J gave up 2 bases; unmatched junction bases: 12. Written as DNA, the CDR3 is TGTGCCAGTAGTATGCGCCTCGGGACAGTTAGAAACTATGGCTACACCTTC. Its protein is CASSMRLGTVRNYGYTF.

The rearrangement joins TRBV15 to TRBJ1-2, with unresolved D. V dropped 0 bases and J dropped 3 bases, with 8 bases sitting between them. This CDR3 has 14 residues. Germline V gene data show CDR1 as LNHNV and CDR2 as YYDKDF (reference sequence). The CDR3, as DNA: TGTGCCACCAGCAGAGATAGGACGGACTATGGCTACACCTTC. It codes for CATSRDRTDYGYTF.

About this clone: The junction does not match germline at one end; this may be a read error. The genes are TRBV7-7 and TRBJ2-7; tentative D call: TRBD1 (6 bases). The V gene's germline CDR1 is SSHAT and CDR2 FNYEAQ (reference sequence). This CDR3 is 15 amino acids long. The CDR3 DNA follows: TGTGCTAGCAGCCCTAGTCCGGACAGCTCCTACGAGCAGTACTTC. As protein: CASSPSPDSSYEQYF. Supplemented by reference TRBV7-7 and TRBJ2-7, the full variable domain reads GAGVSQSPRYKVTKRGQDVTLRCDPISSHATLYWYQQALGQGPEFLTYFNYEAQPDKSGLPSDRFSAERPEGSISTLTIQRTEQRDSAMYRCASSPSPDSSYEQYFGPGTRLTVT.

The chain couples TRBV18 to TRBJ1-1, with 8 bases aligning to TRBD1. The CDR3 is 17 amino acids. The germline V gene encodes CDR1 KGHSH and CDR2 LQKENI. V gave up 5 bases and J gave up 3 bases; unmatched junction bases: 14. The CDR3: CASSIGQGRLSDTEAFF. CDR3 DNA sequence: TGTGCCAGCTCAATTGGACAGGGAAGGTTGTCCGACACTGAAGCTTTCTTT.